This section outlines one T cell receptor (beta chain) sequence together with its context. Antigen unknown. The table came from immunoSEQ multiplex PCR; TCRdb's copy has only in-frame clones and leaves some out. The profile shows some 86,000 clones, over 75% of them singletons. These data are taken from a study of T cell responses to AZD1222 COVID-19 vaccine. Findings of the study overall: The peak T cell response came first, and repertoires were sampled only after it. Unmutated variant regions are reportedly targeted by nearly half of spike-specific TCRs.

This CDR3 region has 16 residues. Germline values: CDR1 SGHTA, CDR2 FQGNSA. With 6 bases clipped from V and 11 bases from J, the junction kept 16 bases outside the gene matches. This sequence was found in an adult in good health. The chain has TRBV7-2 and TRBJ1-6; 7 bases fit TRBD1. The sample here was peripheral blood, taken on day 0 of AZD1222 vaccination. This chain's CDR3 is CASRPPGGGAITPLHF. Here the CDR3 DNA reads TGTGCCAGCAGACCCCCAGGGGGGGGCGCGATAACACCCCTCCACTTT.